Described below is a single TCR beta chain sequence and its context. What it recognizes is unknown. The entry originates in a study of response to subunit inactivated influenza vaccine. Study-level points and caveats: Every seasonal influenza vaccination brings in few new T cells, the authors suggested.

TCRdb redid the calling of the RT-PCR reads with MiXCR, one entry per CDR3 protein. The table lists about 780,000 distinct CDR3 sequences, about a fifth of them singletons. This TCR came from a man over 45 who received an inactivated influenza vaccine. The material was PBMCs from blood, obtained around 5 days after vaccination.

In DNA, the CDR3 is TGCAGTGCTAGAGATCTTGGACAGGAGGATACGCAGTATTTT. This translates into CSARDLGQEDTQYF. The chain carries TRBV20-1 and TRBJ2-3; 7 nucleotides align to TRBD1. The CDR3 sequence is 14 residues long. The germline gives CDR1 DFQATT, CDR2 SNEGSKA (reference sequence). The V and J ends lost 0 bases and 6 bases, in that order; junction bases with no gene match: 6.